This passage covers 20 T cell receptor beta chains from one sample sequenced in a study of T cell changes during pregnancy in multiple sclerosis. Only in-frame clones appear in the TCRdb table, and some are missing; sequencing was by immunoSEQ multiplex PCR. The sample shows 90,000 to 130,000 clones, around nine tenths of them seen only once. Sequencing was performed on peripheral blood, taken in the third trimester of pregnancy. These receptors came from a female donor with multiple sclerosis, enrolled in a pregnancy study.

The V and J genes are TRBV30 and TRBJ2-7; 8 positions match TRBD1. The length of the CDR3 is 13 residues. CDR1 is GTSNPN, CDR2 SVGIG, per germline (reference sequence). The V gene end was trimmed by 4 bases and the J gene end by 7 bases; junction bases not matched to a gene: 9. The CDR3 reads CAWTGQGGWEQYF. In DNA form, the CDR3 reads TGTGCCTGGACCGGACAGGGTGGATGGGAGCAGTACTTC.

The V gene is TRBV6-1, the J gene TRBJ2-7; no firm D call. CDR1 is MNHNS, CDR2 SASEGT, per germline. Trimming took off 0 bases at V and 3 bases at J, with 12 bases between the two ends. The CDR3 covers 15 residues. The CDR3 loop is CASSEAPGRDYEQYF. The CDR3 DNA reads as TGTGCCAGCAGTGAAGCGCCGGGTCGAGACTACGAGCAGTACTTC.

J is TRBJ2-7 and V is TRBV6-1; no firm D call. CDR3 length: 12 residues. V gave up 6 bases and J gave up 2 bases, with 8 bases separating them. Germline CDR1 and CDR2: MNHNS and SASEGT. As DNA, the CDR3 is TGTGCCAGCAGACTAAAAGCCTACGAGCAGTACTTC. The encoded protein is CASRLKAYEQYF.

The chain is built from TRBV29-1 and TRBJ1-1, with a possible D match to TRBD1 (5 bases). The CDR3 totals 12 residues. V lost 6 bases and J 2 bases, leaving 10 bases between the germline ends. CDR1 and CDR2 (germline): SQVTM, ANQGSEA. CDR3 sequence: CSVDSLNTEAFF. For the CDR3, the DNA is TGCAGCGTCGACAGCCTTAACACTGAAGCTTTCTTT. The full variable domain, its missing parts supplied by reference TRBV29-1 and TRBJ1-1, is SAVISQKPSRDICQRGTSLTIQCQVDSQVTMMFWYRQQPGQSLTLIATANQGSEATYESGFVIDKFPISRPNLTFSTLTVSNMSPEDSSIYLCSVDSLNTEAFFGQGTRLTVV.

V is TRBV7-9 and J is TRBJ2-5, with D uncertain. The germline gives CDR1 SEHNR, CDR2 FQNEAQ (reference sequence). V was pared by 3 bases and J by 1 base, with 15 bases between. The CDR3 totals 16 residues. As DNA, the CDR3 is TGTGCCAGCAGCTTTAGCTCTACCCCCTTCCAAGAGACCCAGTACTTC. Translating it yields CASSFSSTPFQETQYF. The whole variable domain, remainder taken from reference TRBV7-9 and TRBJ2-5, is DTGVSQNPRHKITKRGQNVTFRCDPISEHNRLYWYRQTLGQGPEFLTYFQNEAQLEKSRLLSDRFSAERPKGSFSTLEIQRTEQGDSAMYLCASSFSSTPFQETQYFGPGTRLLVL.

The chain employs TRBV19 and TRBJ2-1; 13 bases are a match to TRBD2. The CDR3 length is 16 residues. From germline, CDR1 is LNHDA and CDR2 SQIVND (reference sequence). V was clipped by 7 bases and J by 3 bases; unmatched bases: 6. CDR3 DNA: TGTGCCAGTAAAGGACTAGCGGGAGTCGACTACAATGAGCAGTTCTTC. Protein: CASKGLAGVDYNEQFF. The full variable domain, with the rest looked up from reference TRBV19 and TRBJ2-1, is DGGITQSPKYLFRKEGQNVTLSCEQNLNHDAMYWYRQDPGQGLRLIYYSQIVNDFQKGDIAEGYSVSREKKESFPLTVTSAQKNPTAFYLCASKGLAGVDYNEQFFGPGTRLTVL.

The V call is TRBV28, the J call TRBJ1-5, with D possibly being TRBD1 (5 bases). This CDR3 spans 13 amino acids. Germline-derived CDR1 and CDR2 are MDHEN and SYDVKM. V was pared by 7 bases and J by 4 bases, with 11 bases between. The CDR3 loop is CASTIGVNQPQHF. The DNA of the CDR3 is TGTGCCAGCACTATAGGGGTTAATCAGCCCCAGCATTTT.

The gene calls are TRBV4-1 and TRBJ2-7; 9 bases map to TRBD1. V shed 3 bases and J 0 bases; nucleotides not matched to a gene: 6. The CDR3 is 16 amino acids. The V gene's germline CDR1 is MGHRA and CDR2 YSYEKL. Here the CDR3 reads CASSHSGTGNSYEQYF. CDR3 bases: TGCGCCAGCAGCCATTCCGGGACAGGGAACTCCTACGAGCAGTACTTC.

The chain links TRBV28 to TRBJ1-2; the D gene is possibly TRBD1 (5 bases). The V end was cut by 2 bases, the J end by 2 bases, with 6 bases between. The CDR3 spans 13 residues. The germline CDR1 and CDR2 sequences are MDHEN and SYDVKM. The DNA of the CDR3 is TGTGCCAGCAGTTTACCAGGGAACTATGGCTACACCTTC. It specifies CASSLPGNYGYTF.

This sequence joins TRBV5-1 and TRBJ2-3; 11 bases match TRBD1. Per germline, CDR1 SGHRS and CDR2 YFSETQ. CDR3 length: 15 amino acids. J was trimmed by 3 bases and V by 3 bases; bases with no gene match: 3. The CDR3 DNA sequence: TGCGCCAGCAGCTGGACAGGGGGCTTTACAGATACGCAGTATTTT. Residues: CASSWTGGFTDTQYF.

This chain's CDR3 is CASSPGGVVPAPSYGYTF. The CDR3 DNA reads as TGTGCCAGCAGCCCCGGGGGTGTGGTCCCGGCACCGAGCTATGGCTACACCTTC. V and J are TRBV5-6 and TRBJ1-2; D is possibly TRBD1 (5 bases). The V end lost 4 bases, the J end lost 4 bases, and 26 bases lay between the germline ends. The CDR3 loop spans 18 amino acids. Germline CDR1 is SGHDT and CDR2 is YYEEEE.

This rearrangement joins TRBV19 to TRBJ2-7, with a possible D match to TRBD2 (6 bases). This CDR3 spans 18 amino acids. Germline loops: CDR1 LNHDA, CDR2 SQIVND (reference sequence). V lost 7 bases to trimming and J lost 7 bases, with 32 bases between them. The CDR3 DNA reads as TGTGCCAGTAAGCCCCAAACCATCTCCGGGACTGGACCTACGGAGCAGTACTTC. Translated, it gives CASKPQTISGTGPTEQYF.

The J gene is TRBJ1-5, the V gene TRBV2; 8 bases line up with TRBD1. The CDR3 length is 15 residues. The ends lost 6 bases at V and 2 bases at J; junction bases unmatched: 6. Germline values: CDR1 SNHLY, CDR2 FYNNEI. The CDR3 region has the DNA TGTGCCAGCAGACCTGACAGGGGAGGCAATCAGCCCCAGCATTTT. It yields the protein CASRPDRGGNQPQHF.

The chain joins TRBV18 to TRBJ2-1, with 9 nucleotides matching TRBD2. The CDR3 spans 15 residues. The ends lost 3 bases at V and 8 bases at J; junction bases unmatched: 8. CDR1 KGHSH and CDR2 LQKENI come from the germline V gene. Here the CDR3 DNA reads TGTGCCAGCTCACCGGTAATAGCGGGGGTGGATGAGCAGTTCTTC. Translation: CASSPVIAGVDEQFF.

This sequence joins TRBV28 and TRBJ1-1; D is uncertain. In germline, CDR1 is MDHEN, CDR2 SYDVKM. V lost 6 bases and J 5 bases, leaving 7 bases between the germline ends. This CDR3 region has 11 residues. The CDR3 DNA follows: TGTGCCAGCAGGGAGGAAACTGAAGCTTTCTTT. This translates into CASREETEAFF.

This sequence joins TRBV19 and TRBJ2-3, with a tentative D call TRBD2 (5 bases). The CDR3 sequence is 13 residues long. V lost 3 bases and J lost 6, with 10 bases in between. Germline values: CDR1 LNHDA, CDR2 SQIVND (reference sequence). The CDR3: CASSMAGGDTQYF. The CDR3 DNA reads as TGTGCCAGTAGTATGGCGGGCGGGGATACGCAGTATTTT.

The CDR3 here is CASSLTGGGTEAFF. The CDR3 nucleotides read TGCGCCAGCAGCTTGACAGGGGGAGGCACTGAAGCTTTCTTT. The J gene is TRBJ1-1, the V gene TRBV5-1; TRBD1 matches 8 bases. The germline CDR1 and CDR2 sequences are SGHRS and YFSETQ. V shed 1 base, J shed 4 bases, and the junction held 3 bases outside the gene matches. The CDR3 consists of 14 residues.

J is TRBJ2-2 and V is TRBV6-5; D remains ambiguous. The V end lost 5 bases, the J end lost 4 bases, and 14 bases lay between the germline ends. CDR3 size: 15 residues. Germline V lookup: CDR1 MNHEY, CDR2 SVGAGI. The CDR3 coding sequence is TGTGCCAGCAGTCCTCTCCACGCAGGCACCGGGGAGCTGTTTTTT. Protein product: CASSPLHAGTGELFF.

This chain joins TRBV2 and TRBJ1-2, with 11 positions matching TRBD1. CDR1 is SNHLY, CDR2 FYNNEI, per germline. V lost 5 bases and J lost 4; bases outside the gene matches: 3. This CDR3 contains 14 residues. For the CDR3, the DNA is TGTGCCAGCAGTCAAGGACAGGGGGCCTATGGCTACACCTTC. It translates to CASSQGQGAYGYTF.

The rearrangement links TRBV30 to TRBJ2-1, with 9 bases identical to TRBD2. From germline, CDR1 is GTSNPN and CDR2 SVGIG (reference sequence). The CDR3 extends over 15 amino acids. The V segment lost 0 bases and the J segment 6 bases; nucleotides outside the gene matches: 6. The CDR3, as DNA: TGTGCCTGGAGTGTGGGGACTAGCTCCCTCAATGAGCAGTTCTTC. Its protein is CAWSVGTSSLNEQFF.